Described below is a single T cell receptor beta chain sequence and its context. Mismatch with germline at one junction end may stem from a read error. The CDR3 spans 13 residues. Germline values: CDR1 LGHNA, CDR2 YSLEER. Using immunoSEQ multiplex PCR, the repertoire was profiled, and TCRdb retains in-frame clones only, with some absent. The table lists under 70,000 clones, around 92% of them singletons. These data originate in a study of T cell changes during pregnancy in multiple sclerosis. The chain carries TRBV4-3 and TRBJ2-1; 8 nucleotides match TRBD1. This clonotype was obtained from a female donor in good health, enrolled as a control in a pregnancy study. The sequencing here drew on peripheral blood, taken in the third trimester of pregnancy. Here the CDR3 reads CATSPGQGNEQFF. CDR3 DNA sequence: TGCGCCACCAGCCCCGGACAGGGAAATGAGCAGTTCTTC.